This T cell receptor beta chain was found in a study of blood T cells in healthy people across ages. PCR was performed a second time for roughly 7 to 11 cycles using a sample-barcoded 5' primer and a J-beta primer mix. TCRdb ran MiXCR on the 5' RACE reads and lists one entry per CDR3 protein. Among roughly 800,000 distinct CDR3 sequences listed, over 45% were seen once. Total RNA extraction produced at least 5.5 micrograms (per sample) for the study. Germline CDR1 MNHEY, CDR2 SMNVEV (reference sequence). The V end was cut by 2 bases, the J end by 4 bases, with 9 bases between. The CDR3 has 13 amino acids.

Sequencing was done on a sample of blood. The V call is TRBV27, the J call TRBJ2-7; D is undetermined. The sequence derives from a man under 40 in good health. CDR3 bases: TGTGCCAGCAGTTTAACACCCACTTACGAGCAGTACTTC. This encodes CASSLTPTYEQYF.